Listed below are T cell receptor beta chains from one sample, sequenced in a study of control samples from healthy donors and cancer patients. TCRdb keeps only in-frame clones here, not all; method: immunoSEQ multiplex PCR. This table holds around 84,000 clones, 80% to 90% found once. Material for sequencing was PBMCs. The origin of the receptors is a man between 60 and 75 years old with head and neck cancer. CDR3s include the opening cysteine and the closing phenylalanine or tryptophan. Each record gives: CDR3 DNA, CDR3 protein, V gene, D gene, clone size, CDR3 length, J gene. A D gene is named only where the DNA matches it firmly. Clone size is shown for a subset of rows, as once, few, many or a class of expanded clone.

cdr3_nt: TGTGCCACCAGTGAAGGCAGGGCCTACAATGAGCAGTTCTTC; cdr3_aa: CATSEGRAYNEQFF; v_call: TRBV24-1; d_call: NA; clone_size: NA; cdr3_length: 14; j_call: TRBJ2-1
cdr3_nt: TGCGCCAGCCGAAAGGTCCAAGGGGCCTACAATGAGCAGTTCTTC; cdr3_aa: CASRKVQGAYNEQFF; v_call: TRBV5-1; d_call: NA; clone_size: few; cdr3_length: 15; j_call: TRBJ2-1
cdr3_nt: TGTGCCAGCAGCCTATCGGCAGGGGAAAAACTGTTTTTT; cdr3_aa: CASSLSAGEKLFF; v_call: TRBV3-1/TRBV3-2; d_call: NA; clone_size: NA; cdr3_length: 13; j_call: TRBJ1-4
cdr3_nt: TGTGCCAGCTCACCTTGGACAGGGGGCGAGTCTGAGACCCAGTACTTC; cdr3_aa: CASSPWTGGESETQYF; v_call: TRBV18; d_call: TRBD1; clone_size: NA; cdr3_length: 16; j_call: TRBJ2-5
cdr3_nt: TGTGCCAGCAGCTGGTCCGGGCAGAGATCCTACGAGCAGTACTTC; cdr3_aa: CASSWSGQRSYEQYF; v_call: TRBV7-2; d_call: NA; clone_size: NA; cdr3_length: 15; j_call: TRBJ2-7
cdr3_nt: TGTGCCAGCCAGGACACCTTTAATGAAAAACTGTTTTTT; cdr3_aa: CASQDTFNEKLFF; v_call: TRBV3-1/TRBV3-2; d_call: NA; clone_size: NA; cdr3_length: 13; j_call: TRBJ1-4
cdr3_nt: TGTGCCAGCAGCTCCCGCGGGAGGGGGCGAATAACTAACTATGGCTACACCTTC; cdr3_aa: CASSSRGRGRITNYGYTF; v_call: TRBV13; d_call: TRBD1; clone_size: NA; cdr3_length: 18; j_call: TRBJ1-2
cdr3_nt: TGTGCCAGCAGGGGGCCCAACTATGGCTACACCTTC; cdr3_aa: CASRGPNYGYTF; v_call: TRBV6-5; d_call: NA; clone_size: once; cdr3_length: 12; j_call: TRBJ1-2
cdr3_nt: TGCGCCAGCAGCAGGGACTTAGGGAACACTGAAGCTTTCTTT; cdr3_aa: CASSRDLGNTEAFF; v_call: TRBV5-1; d_call: NA; clone_size: NA; cdr3_length: 14; j_call: TRBJ1-1
cdr3_nt: TGTGCCAGCAGCTCCAAGACGGGACTCTACGAGCAGTACTTC; cdr3_aa: CASSSKTGLYEQYF; v_call: TRBV11-2; d_call: NA; clone_size: once; cdr3_length: 14; j_call: TRBJ2-7
cdr3_nt: TGTGCCAGTAGTCAAGACGGGACTGCGAACTATGGCTACACCTTC; cdr3_aa: CASSQDGTANYGYTF; v_call: TRBV19; d_call: NA; clone_size: once; cdr3_length: 15; j_call: TRBJ1-2
cdr3_nt: TGTGCCATCCGGGCGGGGGTGATGGGCACTGAAGCTTTCTTT; cdr3_aa: CAIRAGVMGTEAFF; v_call: TRBV10-3; d_call: NA; clone_size: NA; cdr3_length: 14; j_call: TRBJ1-1
cdr3_nt: TGTGCCACCACTTTGAAGTCCGGAGAACTTCAAGAGACCCAGTACTTC; cdr3_aa: CATTLKSGELQETQYF; v_call: TRBV24-1; d_call: NA; clone_size: once; cdr3_length: 16; j_call: TRBJ2-5
cdr3_nt: TGTGCCAGCAGCTTAGGTCTCAGGGGAAGTAACACCATATATTTT; cdr3_aa: CASSLGLRGSNTIYF; v_call: TRBV7-8; d_call: NA; clone_size: NA; cdr3_length: 15; j_call: TRBJ1-3
cdr3_nt: TGTGCCAGCAGCCCACCGGGACACGGAAACACCGGGGAGCTGTTTTTT; cdr3_aa: CASSPPGHGNTGELFF; v_call: TRBV7-9; d_call: NA; clone_size: NA; cdr3_length: 16; j_call: TRBJ2-2
cdr3_nt: TGTGCCAGCAGCTTAGTGCTGGGTGCGAGAGAGACCCAGTACTTC; cdr3_aa: CASSLVLGARETQYF; v_call: TRBV7-8; d_call: NA; clone_size: NA; cdr3_length: 15; j_call: TRBJ2-5
cdr3_nt: TGTGCCAGTTCCACGCGTCGGACAGTAGTAAATCAGCCCCAGCATTTT; cdr3_aa: CASSTRRTVVNQPQHF; v_call: TRBV19; d_call: NA; clone_size: NA; cdr3_length: 16; j_call: TRBJ1-5
cdr3_nt: TGTGCCACCAGGACAGGCTATGGCTACACCTTC; cdr3_aa: CATRTGYGYTF; v_call: TRBV10-3; d_call: TRBD1; clone_size: NA; cdr3_length: 11; j_call: TRBJ1-2
cdr3_nt: TGTGCCAGCAGCCTTCGTAACTATGGCTACACCTTC; cdr3_aa: CASSLRNYGYTF; v_call: TRBV3-1/TRBV3-2; d_call: NA; clone_size: NA; cdr3_length: 12; j_call: TRBJ1-2
cdr3_nt: TGTGCCAGCAGTGCCTACAGGGTTTCTAATGAAAAACTGTTTTTT; cdr3_aa: CASSAYRVSNEKLFF; v_call: TRBV28; d_call: NA; clone_size: few; cdr3_length: 15; j_call: TRBJ1-4
cdr3_nt: TGCGCCAGCAGCTTGGGGGGTGCTAGCGCAGGAGAGACCCAGTACTTC; cdr3_aa: CASSLGGASAGETQYF; v_call: TRBV5-1; d_call: NA; clone_size: NA; cdr3_length: 16; j_call: TRBJ2-5
cdr3_nt: TGTGCCAGCAGCCAAGTGGGCAGGGGGCTTGAAAAACTGTTTTTT; cdr3_aa: CASSQVGRGLEKLFF; v_call: TRBV3-1/TRBV3-2; d_call: TRBD1; clone_size: NA; cdr3_length: 15; j_call: TRBJ1-4
cdr3_nt: TGTGCCAGCGGGGGACAATCGTCTGGGGCCAACGTCCTGACTTTC; cdr3_aa: CASGGQSSGANVLTF; v_call: TRBV2; d_call: NA; clone_size: NA; cdr3_length: 15; j_call: TRBJ2-6
cdr3_nt: TGTGCCAGCCTCTCCGGCTCTATCTCCTACAATGAGCAGTTCTTC; cdr3_aa: CASLSGSISYNEQFF; v_call: TRBV6-5; d_call: NA; clone_size: NA; cdr3_length: 15; j_call: TRBJ2-1
cdr3_nt: TGTGCCAGCAGTTTATCAAGACAGCGCGATCAGCCCCAGCATTTT; cdr3_aa: CASSLSRQRDQPQHF; v_call: TRBV27; d_call: NA; clone_size: once; cdr3_length: 15; j_call: TRBJ1-5
cdr3_nt: TGTGCCAGCAGTTTCAGGGCGGGTTACAATGAGCAGTTCTTC; cdr3_aa: CASSFRAGYNEQFF; v_call: TRBV11-3; d_call: NA; clone_size: NA; cdr3_length: 14; j_call: TRBJ2-1
cdr3_nt: TGCGCCAGCAGCTTCCAACTAGCGGGAGTTGGAGAGACCCAGTACTTC; cdr3_aa: CASSFQLAGVGETQYF; v_call: TRBV5-1; d_call: TRBD2; clone_size: NA; cdr3_length: 16; j_call: TRBJ2-5
cdr3_nt: TGTGCCAGCACCCGGGACAATACAGATACGCAGTATTTT; cdr3_aa: CASTRDNTDTQYF; v_call: TRBV6-5; d_call: NA; clone_size: NA; cdr3_length: 13; j_call: TRBJ2-3
cdr3_nt: TGCAGTGCTAGTTGGACGGGGGACTATGGCTACACCTTC; cdr3_aa: CSASWTGDYGYTF; v_call: TRBV20-1; d_call: NA; clone_size: NA; cdr3_length: 13; j_call: TRBJ1-2
cdr3_nt: TGTGCCAGCAGCTGGCGAGGTGTAGGGTCACCCCTCCACTTT; cdr3_aa: CASSWRGVGSPLHF; v_call: TRBV13; d_call: NA; clone_size: NA; cdr3_length: 14; j_call: TRBJ1-6
cdr3_nt: TGTGCCAGCTCACCCTCTGACAGGGGAGGAGAGACCCAGTACTTC; cdr3_aa: CASSPSDRGGETQYF; v_call: TRBV18; d_call: TRBD1; clone_size: NA; cdr3_length: 15; j_call: TRBJ2-5
cdr3_nt: TGTGCCAGCAGTGGTAGCGGTCTCTCCTACGAGCAGTACTTC; cdr3_aa: CASSGSGLSYEQYF; v_call: TRBV2; d_call: NA; clone_size: NA; cdr3_length: 14; j_call: TRBJ2-7
cdr3_nt: TGTGCCAGCAACCTCGAGGGTCGGATGAACACTGAAGCTTTCTTT; cdr3_aa: CASNLEGRMNTEAFF; v_call: TRBV11-2; d_call: NA; clone_size: NA; cdr3_length: 15; j_call: TRBJ1-1
cdr3_nt: TGTGCCAGTACCCCGACAGGGAAAGGAGATCAGCCCCAGCATTTT; cdr3_aa: CASTPTGKGDQPQHF; v_call: TRBV19; d_call: TRBD1; clone_size: NA; cdr3_length: 15; j_call: TRBJ1-5
cdr3_nt: TGTGCCAGCAACGGCAGCCCTAGCAATCAGCCCCAGCATTTT; cdr3_aa: CASNGSPSNQPQHF; v_call: TRBV6-5; d_call: NA; clone_size: NA; cdr3_length: 14; j_call: TRBJ1-5
cdr3_nt: TGTGCCAGCAGGCGGACAGGGGTCGATAGAAATGAGCAGTTCTTC; cdr3_aa: CASRRTGVDRNEQFF; v_call: TRBV14; d_call: TRBD1; clone_size: NA; cdr3_length: 15; j_call: TRBJ2-1
cdr3_nt: TGCGCCAGCAGCTTGGCCGACAGGGACCAAGAGACCCAGTACTTC; cdr3_aa: CASSLADRDQETQYF; v_call: TRBV5-1; d_call: TRBD1; clone_size: once; cdr3_length: 15; j_call: TRBJ2-5
cdr3_nt: TGTGCCAGCTATCCCGGGGCCGACAATGAGCAGTTCTTC; cdr3_aa: CASYPGADNEQFF; v_call: TRBV12-3/TRBV12-4; d_call: NA; clone_size: NA; cdr3_length: 13; j_call: TRBJ2-1
cdr3_nt: TGTGCCAGCACGGCTGGAAACACCATATATTTT; cdr3_aa: CASTAGNTIYF; v_call: TRBV6-6; d_call: NA; clone_size: few; cdr3_length: 11; j_call: TRBJ1-3
cdr3_nt: TGTGCCAGCACCGACGCGACTAGCGGCTACGAGCAGTACTTC; cdr3_aa: CASTDATSGYEQYF; v_call: TRBV6-5; d_call: TRBD2; clone_size: NA; cdr3_length: 14; j_call: TRBJ2-7
cdr3_nt: TGTGCCAGCAGCTTAGCCCCGCCGGGGGGCCTTTACAATGAGCAGTTCTTC; cdr3_aa: CASSLAPPGGLYNEQFF; v_call: TRBV7-6; d_call: NA; clone_size: NA; cdr3_length: 17; j_call: TRBJ2-1
cdr3_nt: TGTGCCAGCAGCTACCCCCGGACTGGCGGGACTAACACCGGGGAGCTGTTTTTT; cdr3_aa: CASSYPRTGGTNTGELFF; v_call: TRBV5-4; d_call: NA; clone_size: NA; cdr3_length: 18; j_call: TRBJ2-2
cdr3_nt: TGTGCCAGCAGCCGCCACCGCCTAGCGGCGGCGGGAAATGAGCAGTTCTTC; cdr3_aa: CASSRHRLAAAGNEQFF; v_call: TRBV14; d_call: TRBD2; clone_size: NA; cdr3_length: 17; j_call: TRBJ2-1
cdr3_nt: TGCGCCAGCAGCCCGCGCAGGGGGGGGGAAAAACTGTTTTTT; cdr3_aa: CASSPRRGGEKLFF; v_call: TRBV5-1; d_call: TRBD1; clone_size: NA; cdr3_length: 14; j_call: TRBJ1-4
cdr3_nt: TGTGCCAGCAGCCGGACAGGGGCGCCCACTGAAGCTTTCTTT; cdr3_aa: CASSRTGAPTEAFF; v_call: TRBV11-2; d_call: TRBD1; clone_size: NA; cdr3_length: 14; j_call: TRBJ1-1
cdr3_nt: TGCAGCGTTAGCTGGGGCGATTACTACGAGCAGTACTTC; cdr3_aa: CSVSWGDYYEQYF; v_call: TRBV29-1; d_call: NA; clone_size: NA; cdr3_length: 13; j_call: TRBJ2-7
cdr3_nt: TGTGCCAGTAGTCCAGGGACTAGCGGGAGACGGCGCACCTACAATGAGCAGTTCTTC; cdr3_aa: CASSPGTSGRRRTYNEQFF; v_call: TRBV19; d_call: TRBD2; clone_size: NA; cdr3_length: 19; j_call: TRBJ2-1
cdr3_nt: TGTGCCAGCAGTTATATGGTGCAGGATACGCAGTATTTT; cdr3_aa: CASSYMVQDTQYF; v_call: TRBV27; d_call: NA; clone_size: NA; cdr3_length: 13; j_call: TRBJ2-3
cdr3_nt: TGTGCCAGCAGCAGCGAAGTGGAAAAACTGTTTTTT; cdr3_aa: CASSSEVEKLFF; v_call: TRBV28; d_call: NA; clone_size: NA; cdr3_length: 12; j_call: TRBJ1-4
cdr3_nt: TGTGCCAGCAGCCAACGGACAGGGATAAGCGGGGAGCTGTTTTTT; cdr3_aa: CASSQRTGISGELFF; v_call: TRBV3-1/TRBV3-2; d_call: TRBD1; clone_size: NA; cdr3_length: 15; j_call: TRBJ2-2
cdr3_nt: TGTGCCAGCCGGACAGGGGATGGGTCACCCCTCCACTTT; cdr3_aa: CASRTGDGSPLHF; v_call: TRBV3-1/TRBV3-2; d_call: TRBD1; clone_size: NA; cdr3_length: 13; j_call: TRBJ1-6
cdr3_nt: TGTGCCAGCAGCTACCCCCTTACCCCCACCAACACTGAAGCTTTCTTT; cdr3_aa: CASSYPLTPTNTEAFF; v_call: TRBV5-4; d_call: NA; clone_size: NA; cdr3_length: 16; j_call: TRBJ1-1
cdr3_nt: TGTGCCAGCAGCCGCAGCCCAACTAATGAAAAACTGTTTTTT; cdr3_aa: CASSRSPTNEKLFF; v_call: TRBV7-2; d_call: NA; clone_size: few; cdr3_length: 14; j_call: TRBJ1-4
cdr3_nt: TGCGCCAGCAGCTTGGTACAGGGGGTATCGGAGACTGAAGCTTTCTTT; cdr3_aa: CASSLVQGVSETEAFF; v_call: TRBV5-1; d_call: TRBD1; clone_size: NA; cdr3_length: 16; j_call: TRBJ1-1